In this sample, the clone carrying this T cell receptor (beta chain) turned up many times. TCRdb fed the RT-PCR reads into MiXCR, producing one record per CDR3 protein. Of some 150,000 distinct CDR3 sequences detected, approximately 12% appear once; the ten largest clones hold 25% to 30%. The source of the sample is a study of response to subunit inactivated influenza vaccine. These data also formed part of another study, on T cells expressing NK-cell markers. That study reports: TCR beta cDNA was generated via 5'RACE template switching incorporating UMIs.

The material sequenced was CD8+ T cells sorted from PBMCs, taken 12 days after vaccination. The clonotype was recovered from a man between 45 and 60 years old who received an inactivated influenza vaccine.

CDR3 sequence reads: CSARDVRATREVYEKLFF. CDR3 bases: TGCAGTGCTAGAGATGTGCGCGCCACTAGGGAGGTTTATGAAAAACTGTTTTTT. The chain carries TRBV20-1 and TRBJ1-4, with no clear D. Germline loops: CDR1 DFQATT, CDR2 SNEGSKA (reference sequence). The CDR3 covers 18 residues. V shed 0 bases and J shed 6 bases, with 23 bases lying between them.